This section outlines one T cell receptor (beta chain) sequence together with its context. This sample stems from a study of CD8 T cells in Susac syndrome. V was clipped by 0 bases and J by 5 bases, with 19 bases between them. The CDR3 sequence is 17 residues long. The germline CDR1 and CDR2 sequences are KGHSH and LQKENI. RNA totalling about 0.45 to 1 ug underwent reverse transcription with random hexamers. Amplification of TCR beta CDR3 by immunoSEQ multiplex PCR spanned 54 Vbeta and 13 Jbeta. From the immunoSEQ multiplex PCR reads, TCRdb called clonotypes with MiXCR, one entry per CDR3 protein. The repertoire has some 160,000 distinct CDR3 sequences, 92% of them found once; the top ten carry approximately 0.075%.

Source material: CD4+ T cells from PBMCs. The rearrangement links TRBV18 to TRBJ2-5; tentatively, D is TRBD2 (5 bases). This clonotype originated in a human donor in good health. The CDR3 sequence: CASSPPLDGIGLETQYF. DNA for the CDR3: TGTGCCAGCTCACCACCTTTGGACGGGATAGGGTTGGAGACCCAGTACTTC.